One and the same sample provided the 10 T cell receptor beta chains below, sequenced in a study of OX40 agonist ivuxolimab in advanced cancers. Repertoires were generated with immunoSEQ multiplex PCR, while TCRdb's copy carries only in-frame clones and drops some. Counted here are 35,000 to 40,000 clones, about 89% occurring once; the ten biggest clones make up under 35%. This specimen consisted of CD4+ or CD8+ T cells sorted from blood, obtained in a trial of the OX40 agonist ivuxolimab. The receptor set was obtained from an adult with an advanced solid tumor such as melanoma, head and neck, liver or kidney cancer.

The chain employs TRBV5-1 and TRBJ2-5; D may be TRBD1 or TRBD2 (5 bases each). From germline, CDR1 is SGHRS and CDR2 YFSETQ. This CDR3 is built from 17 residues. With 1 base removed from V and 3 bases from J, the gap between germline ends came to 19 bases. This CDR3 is CASSLSVSRGPEETQYF. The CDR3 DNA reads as TGCGCCAGCAGCTTGTCGGTCAGTCGGGGCCCGGAAGAGACCCAGTACTTC.

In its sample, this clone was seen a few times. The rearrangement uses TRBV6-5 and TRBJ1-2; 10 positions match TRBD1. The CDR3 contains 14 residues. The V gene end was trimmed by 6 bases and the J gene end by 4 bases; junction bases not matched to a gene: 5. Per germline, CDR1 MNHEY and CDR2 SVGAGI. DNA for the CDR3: TGTGCCAGCAGGGGGACAGGGGCCATCTATGGCTACACCTTC. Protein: CASRGTGAIYGYTF.

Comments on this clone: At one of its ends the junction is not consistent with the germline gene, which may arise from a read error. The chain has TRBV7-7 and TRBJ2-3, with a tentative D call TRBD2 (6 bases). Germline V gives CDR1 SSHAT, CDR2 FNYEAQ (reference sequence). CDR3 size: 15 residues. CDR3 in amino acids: CASSLGSGGTDTQYF. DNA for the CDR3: TGTGCTAGCAGCTTAGGGTCGGGGGGCACAGATACGCAGTATTTT.

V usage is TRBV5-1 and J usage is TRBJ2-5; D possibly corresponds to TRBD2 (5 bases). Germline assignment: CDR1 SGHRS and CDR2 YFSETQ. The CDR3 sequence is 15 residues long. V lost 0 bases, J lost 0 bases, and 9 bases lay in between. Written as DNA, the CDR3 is TGCGCCAGCAGCTTGGGGGGAGAGAACCAAGAGACCCAGTACTTC. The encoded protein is CASSLGGENQETQYF.

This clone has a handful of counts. The CDR3 sequence: CAVVQIPSTDTQYF. For the CDR3, the DNA is TGTGCCGTCGTGCAGATTCCGAGCACAGATACGCAGTATTTT. The V gene is TRBV6-1, the J gene TRBJ2-3; D ambiguous. Looked up from germline, CDR1 is MNHNS and CDR2 is SASEGT. CDR3 length: 14 amino acids. Between the trimmed V and J ends, which lost 11 bases and 0 bases, there was a span of 15 bases.

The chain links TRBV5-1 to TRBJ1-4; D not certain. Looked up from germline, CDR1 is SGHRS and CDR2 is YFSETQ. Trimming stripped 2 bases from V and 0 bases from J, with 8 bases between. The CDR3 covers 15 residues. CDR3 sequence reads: CASSLTGTTNEKLFF. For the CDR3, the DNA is TGCGCCAGCAGCTTAACGGGTACAACTAATGAAAAACTGTTTTTT.

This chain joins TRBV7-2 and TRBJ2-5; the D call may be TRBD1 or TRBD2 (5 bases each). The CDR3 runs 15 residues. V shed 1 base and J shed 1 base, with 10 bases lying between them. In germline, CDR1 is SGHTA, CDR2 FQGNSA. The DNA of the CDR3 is TGTGCCAGCAGCTTAGAGGGACCAGCCCAAGAGACCCAGTACTTC. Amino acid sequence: CASSLEGPAQETQYF. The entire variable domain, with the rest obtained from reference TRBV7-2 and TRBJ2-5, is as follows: GAGVSQSPSNKVTEKGKDVELRCDPISGHTALYWYRQSLGQGLEFLIYFQGNSAPDKSGLPSDRFSAERTGGSVSTLTIQRTQQEDSAVYLCASSLEGPAQETQYFGPGTRLLVL.

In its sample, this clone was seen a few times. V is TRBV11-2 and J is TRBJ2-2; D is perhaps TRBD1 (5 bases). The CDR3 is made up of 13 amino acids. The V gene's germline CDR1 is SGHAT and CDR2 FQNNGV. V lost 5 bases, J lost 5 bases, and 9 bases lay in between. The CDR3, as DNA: TGTGCCAGCAGCAAGCAGGGAACCGGGGAGCTGTTTTTT. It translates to CASSKQGTGELFF.

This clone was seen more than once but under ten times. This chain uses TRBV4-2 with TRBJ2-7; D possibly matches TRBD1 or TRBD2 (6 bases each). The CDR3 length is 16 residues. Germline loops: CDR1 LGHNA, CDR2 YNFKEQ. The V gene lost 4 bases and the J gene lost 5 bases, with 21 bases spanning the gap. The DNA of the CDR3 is TGTGCCAGCAGCCTCGAAGTAGCAGGAGGGGGTCACGAGCAGTACTTC. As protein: CASSLEVAGGGHEQYF.

CDR3 in DNA: TGTGCCAGCAGTTACTCGAGAGGCAGGGGTAAAAACATTCAGTACTTC. Translation: CASSYSRGRGKNIQYF. The gene calls are TRBV6-5 and TRBJ2-4, with a possible D match to TRBD1 (6 bases). From germline, CDR1 is MNHEY and CDR2 SVGAGI. This CDR3 has 16 residues. V lost 0 bases to trimming and J lost 4 bases, with 13 bases between them.